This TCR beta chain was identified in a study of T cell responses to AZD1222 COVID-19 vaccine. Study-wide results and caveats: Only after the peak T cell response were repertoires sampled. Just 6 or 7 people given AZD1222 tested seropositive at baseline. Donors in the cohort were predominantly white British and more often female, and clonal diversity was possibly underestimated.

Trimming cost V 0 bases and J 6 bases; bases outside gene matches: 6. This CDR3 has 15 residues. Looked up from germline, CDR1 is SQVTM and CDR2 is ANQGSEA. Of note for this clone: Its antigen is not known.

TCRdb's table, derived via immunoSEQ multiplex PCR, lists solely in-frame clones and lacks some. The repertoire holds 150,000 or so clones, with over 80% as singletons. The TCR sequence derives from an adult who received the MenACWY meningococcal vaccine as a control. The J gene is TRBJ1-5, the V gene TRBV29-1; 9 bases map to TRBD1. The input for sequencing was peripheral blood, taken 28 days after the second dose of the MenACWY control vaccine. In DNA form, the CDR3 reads TGCAGCGTTGAAGAAGACGGGACAGGGTTTCAGCCCCAGCATTTT. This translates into CSVEEDGTGFQPQHF. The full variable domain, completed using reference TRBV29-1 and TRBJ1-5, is SAVISQKPSRDICQRGTSLTIQCQVDSQVTMMFWYRQQPGQSLTLIATANQGSEATYESGFVIDKFPISRPNLTFSTLTVSNMSPEDSSIYLCSVEEDGTGFQPQHFGDGTRLSIL.